A selection of T cell receptor beta chains follows, all from one sample in a study of vaccination and CD4 T cells after COVID-19. TCRdb reprocessed the PCR reads via MiXCR and lists one record per CDR3 protein. The sample lists approximately 22,000 distinct CDR3 sequences; approximately 29% were seen once. Their cognate antigens are unknown. Sequenced material: CD4+ T cells from blood, cultured in vitro, taken about 7 months after SARS-CoV-2 vaccination. These receptors were obtained from a human donor who had recovered from COVID-19. CDR3s include the opening cysteine and the closing phenylalanine or tryptophan. The order of the fields is J gene, D gene, V gene, clone size, CDR3 protein, CDR3 DNA. The D gene is left open where the match is weak. Clone size is stated in some rows and not others, as once, few, many or a class when expanded.

j_call: TRBJ2-3
d_call: TRBD1
v_call: TRBV7-2
clone_size: medium-sized
cdr3_aa: CASSLAGTGTGDTQYF
cdr3_nt: TGTGCCAGCAGCTTAGCCGGGACAGGGACAGGCGATACGCAGTATTTT

j_call: TRBJ2-1
d_call: TRBD2
v_call: TRBV7-9
clone_size: -
cdr3_aa: CANSLGISGGYNEQFF
cdr3_nt: TGTGCCAACAGCTTAGGGATTAGCGGGGGGTACAATGAGCAGTTCTTC

j_call: TRBJ2-1
d_call: -
v_call: TRBV7-3
clone_size: -
cdr3_aa: CASSIKDQEQFF
cdr3_nt: TGTGCCAGCAGCATAAAAGACCAGGAGCAGTTCTTC

j_call: TRBJ2-1
d_call: TRBD2
v_call: TRBV11-3
clone_size: few
cdr3_aa: CASSGLAVYNEQFF
cdr3_nt: TGTGCCAGCAGCGGACTAGCGGTCTACAATGAGCAGTTCTTC

j_call: TRBJ2-6
d_call: -
v_call: TRBV7-8
clone_size: large
cdr3_aa: CASSFLTGFGANVLTF
cdr3_nt: TGTGCCAGCAGCTTTTTAACAGGGTTTGGGGCCAACGTCCTGACTTTC

j_call: TRBJ2-2
d_call: -
v_call: TRBV20-1
clone_size: -
cdr3_aa: CSATGPKNTGELFF
cdr3_nt: TGCAGTGCTACGGGACCGAAGAACACCGGGGAGCTGTTTTTT

j_call: TRBJ1-1
d_call: -
v_call: TRBV4-2
clone_size: -
cdr3_aa: CASSQVPGLAFF
cdr3_nt: TGTGCCAGCAGCCAAGTTCCAGGGTTGGCTTTCTTT

j_call: TRBJ1-2
d_call: -
v_call: TRBV10-3
clone_size: -
cdr3_aa: CAINRPQLGEDGYTF
cdr3_nt: TGTGCCATCAACAGACCACAGTTGGGGGAGGACGGCTACACCTTC

j_call: TRBJ2-1
d_call: TRBD2
v_call: TRBV6-5
clone_size: -
cdr3_aa: CASSYSMTTSGSNEQFF
cdr3_nt: TGTGCCAGCAGTTACTCGATGACGACTAGCGGGTCCAATGAGCAGTTCTTC

j_call: TRBJ2-5
d_call: -
v_call: TRBV20-1
clone_size: medium-sized
cdr3_aa: CSARSGVRGKTQYF
cdr3_nt: TGCAGTGCTAGATCGGGCGTCCGGGGGAAGACCCAGTACTTC